Listed below are T cell receptor beta chains from one sample, sequenced in a study of lymphopenia after photon versus proton radiotherapy. Sequenced by immunoSEQ multiplex PCR; TCRdb stores in-frame clones only, minus some. The sample yields tens of thousands of clones, nearly 85% seen once. The sample was peripheral blood, taken from a patient treated with proton-based radiotherapy. These TCRs come from a woman between 65 and 79 years old with pancreatic cancer. Both conserved end residues are part of each CDR3. The order of the fields is D gene, clone size, V gene, J gene, CDR3 protein, CDR3 DNA. The D gene is left open where the match is weak. The listing skips clone size in some rows; elsewhere it reads once, few, many or a size class.

TRBD2	NA	TRBV19	TRBJ2-1	CASGTSGVSSYNEQFF	TGTGCCAGTGGGACTAGCGGGGTGAGCTCCTACAATGAGCAGTTCTTC
TRBD1	NA	TRBV14	TRBJ1-4	CASSLFRDRGEKLFF	TGTGCCAGCAGCCTCTTTCGGGACAGGGGTGAAAAACTGTTTTTT
NA	NA	TRBV28	TRBJ1-3	CANRDSSGNTIYF	TGTGCCAACCGAGACAGCTCTGGAAACACCATATATTTT
TRBD1	NA	TRBV6-5	TRBJ1-2	CASSRGGANYGYTF	TGTGCCAGCAGCAGAGGGGGCGCGAACTATGGCTACACCTTC
TRBD2	NA	TRBV27	TRBJ2-3	CASRSTSGLSTDTQYF	TGTGCCAGCAGGTCGACTAGCGGTCTCAGCACAGATACGCAGTATTTT
NA	once	TRBV9	TRBJ2-1	CASRKGGPGSYNEQFF	TGTGCCAGCAGGAAAGGAGGACCTGGCTCCTACAATGAGCAGTTCTTC
NA	NA	TRBV30	TRBJ1-2	CAWNGRNSNYGYTF	TGTGCCTGGAACGGCCGTAACTCTAACTATGGCTACACCTTC
NA	NA	TRBV7-3	TRBJ2-1	CASSADSYNEQFF	TGTGCCAGCAGCGCCGACAGCTACAATGAGCAGTTCTTC
NA	once	TRBV11-1	TRBJ2-3	CASSLRRRGADTQYF	TGTGCCAGCAGCTTACGGCGGAGAGGGGCAGATACGCAGTATTTT
TRBD1	NA	TRBV5-4	TRBJ1-2	CASSSGQGYGYTF	TGTGCCAGCAGCTCAGGACAGGGCTATGGCTACACCTTC
NA	NA	TRBV9	TRBJ1-2	CASSVGSQGYGYTF	TGTGCCAGCAGCGTCGGTAGTCAGGGTTATGGCTACACCTTC
NA	once	TRBV5-4	TRBJ2-6	CASSPRSGANVLTF	TGTGCCAGCAGCCCAAGATCTGGGGCCAACGTCCTGACTTTC
TRBD1	NA	TRBV27	TRBJ1-1	CASTPRGGQGNTEAFF	TGTGCCAGCACTCCACGAGGGGGACAGGGCAACACTGAAGCTTTCTTT
TRBD1	NA	TRBV4-1	TRBJ1-1	CASSITGALEAFF	TGCGCCAGCAGTATAACAGGGGCCCTTGAAGCTTTCTTT
NA	NA	TRBV5-5	TRBJ1-1	CASSLTVQNTEAFF	TGTGCCAGCAGCTTGACAGTTCAGAACACTGAAGCTTTCTTT
TRBD1	NA	TRBV5-1	TRBJ1-5	CASSLGLAGGDQPQHF	TGCGCCAGCAGCTTAGGTTTGGCAGGGGGCGATCAGCCCCAGCATTTT
NA	NA	TRBV18	TRBJ1-1	CASSPIGGMNTEAFF	TGTGCCAGCTCACCAATTGGGGGGATGAACACTGAAGCTTTCTTT
TRBD2	NA	TRBV27	TRBJ2-3	CASSPTSGGRTDTQYF	TGTGCCAGCAGTCCAACTAGCGGGGGGCGCACAGATACGCAGTATTTT
TRBD2	NA	TRBV7-9	TRBJ2-3	CASSILAGNTDTQYF	TGTGCCAGCAGCATACTAGCGGGAAACACAGATACGCAGTATTTT
NA	NA	TRBV28	TRBJ1-2	CASSLSYGYTF	TGTGCCAGCAGTTTATCCTATGGCTACACCTTC
NA	NA	TRBV4-2	TRBJ2-7	CASSQDISGLYEQYF	TGTGCCAGCAGCCAAGACATTTCGGGACTGTACGAGCAGTACTTC
NA	NA	TRBV28	TRBJ2-3	CASSSHRRSAFTDTQYF	TGTGCCAGCAGTTCTCATCGGCGGTCCGCTTTCACAGATACGCAGTATTTT
NA	NA	TRBV2	TRBJ2-7	CASARSYEQYF	TGTGCCAGCGCGAGGAGCTACGAGCAGTACTTC
NA	NA	TRBV28	TRBJ2-7	CASSATVAREQYF	TGTGCCAGCAGTGCGACTGTTGCTCGGGAGCAGTACTTC
TRBD1	NA	TRBV19	TRBJ1-4	CASTHLDRGPDLSEKLFF	TGTGCCAGTACCCATTTAGACAGGGGGCCGGATTTGAGTGAAAAACTGTTTTTT
NA	NA	TRBV28	TRBJ1-2	CASSFTGHYGYTF	TGTGCCAGCAGTTTCACAGGGCATTATGGCTACACCTTC
NA	NA	TRBV7-8	TRBJ2-1	CASSLGSNSYNEQFF	TGTGCCAGCAGCTTAGGGTCTAATTCCTACAATGAGCAGTTCTTC
NA	NA	TRBV28	TRBJ2-3	CASSPRGRGVDTQYF	TGTGCCAGCAGTCCTCGGGGCAGGGGGGTAGATACGCAGTATTTT
TRBD2	NA	TRBV7-9	TRBJ2-3	CASSPPTSGTDTQYF	TGTGCCAGCAGCCCTCCCACTAGCGGCACAGATACGCAGTATTTT
TRBD2	NA	TRBV7-2	TRBJ2-1	CASSLYRLASYNEQFF	TGTGCCAGCAGCTTATATAGACTAGCCTCCTACAATGAGCAGTTCTTC
NA	NA	TRBV29-1	TRBJ2-1	CSVEDARVHEQFF	TGCAGCGTTGAAGATGCCAGGGTCCATGAGCAGTTCTTC
NA	NA	TRBV15	TRBJ2-7	CATSRAPTGHEQYF	TGTGCCACCAGCAGAGCCCCCACGGGTCACGAGCAGTACTTC
TRBD1	NA	TRBV7-9	TRBJ2-3	CASSLLQGVDTQYF	TGTGCCAGCAGCTTACTCCAGGGGGTGGATACGCAGTATTTT
TRBD1	NA	TRBV11-3	TRBJ2-2	CASSLGPDRGRNGELFF	TGTGCCAGCAGCTTAGGGCCGGACAGGGGGCGGAACGGGGAGCTGTTTTTT
TRBD1	once	TRBV28	TRBJ1-2	CASRYPGQGLGYTF	TGTGCCAGCAGATACCCGGGACAGGGATTGGGCTACACCTTC
NA	NA	TRBV30	TRBJ1-4	CAWSGGANNEKLFF	TGTGCCTGGAGCGGAGGTGCTAATAATGAAAAACTGTTTTTT
TRBD1	NA	TRBV6-5	TRBJ2-1	CASNMQGANEQFF	TGTGCCAGCAATATGCAGGGGGCCAATGAGCAGTTCTTC
NA	NA	TRBV2	TRBJ2-7	CASSRDLTSPEQYF	TGTGCCAGCAGCCGGGACCTTACCTCGCCCGAGCAGTACTTC
NA	NA	TRBV7-2	TRBJ1-2	CASSLKDRGYTF	TGTGCCAGCAGCTTAAAGGACCGCGGCTACACCTTC
NA	NA	TRBV7-9	TRBJ2-3	CASSLGSGRTDTQYF	TGTGCCAGCAGCTTAGGGTCAGGGAGGACAGATACGCAGTATTTT
TRBD2	NA	TRBV19	TRBJ2-1	CASSSRTGTSGRSSEQFF	TGTGCCAGTAGTTCGAGGACCGGGACTAGCGGGAGGTCTAGTGAGCAGTTCTTC
NA	NA	TRBV18	TRBJ1-4	CASSPTEEKLFF	TGTGCCAGCTCACCGACAGAAGAAAAACTGTTTTTT
NA	NA	TRBV18	TRBJ1-2	CASSPPGENGYTF	TGTGCCAGCTCACCACCAGGGGAGAATGGCTACACCTTC
NA	NA	TRBV7-9	TRBJ1-1	CASSLAVQGHTEAFF	TGTGCCAGCAGCTTAGCCGTACAGGGCCACACTGAAGCTTTCTTT
TRBD1	NA	TRBV15	TRBJ2-7	CATSREITGTGAYEQYF	TGTGCCACCAGCAGGGAGATAACCGGGACAGGGGCTTACGAGCAGTACTTC
NA	once	TRBV11-2	TRBJ1-6	CASSRTPTYNSPLHF	TGTGCCAGCAGTAGGACACCTACCTATAATTCACCCCTCCACTTT
NA	NA	TRBV7-2	TRBJ2-3	CASSLGGVTDTQYF	TGTGCCAGCAGCTTGGGGGGTGTTACAGATACGCAGTATTTT
NA	NA	TRBV30	TRBJ2-3	CAWSQEDTQYF	TGTGCCTGGAGTCAGGAAGATACGCAGTATTTT